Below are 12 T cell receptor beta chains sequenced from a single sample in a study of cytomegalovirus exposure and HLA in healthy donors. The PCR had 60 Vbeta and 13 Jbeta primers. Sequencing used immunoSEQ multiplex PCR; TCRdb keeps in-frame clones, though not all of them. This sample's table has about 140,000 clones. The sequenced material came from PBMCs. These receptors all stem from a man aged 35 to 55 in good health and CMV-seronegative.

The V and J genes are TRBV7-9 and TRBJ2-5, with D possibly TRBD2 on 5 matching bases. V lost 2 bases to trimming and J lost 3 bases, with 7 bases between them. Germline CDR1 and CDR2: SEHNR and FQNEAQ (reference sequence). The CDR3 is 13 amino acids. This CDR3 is CASSLWGEETQYF. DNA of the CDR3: TGTGCCAGCAGCTTATGGGGAGAAGAGACCCAGTACTTC.

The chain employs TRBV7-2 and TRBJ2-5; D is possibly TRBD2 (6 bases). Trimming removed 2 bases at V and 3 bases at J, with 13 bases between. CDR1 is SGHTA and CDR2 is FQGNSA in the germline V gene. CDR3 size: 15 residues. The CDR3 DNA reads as TGTGCCAGCAGCTTACGGGGGAGATCAGAAGAGACCCAGTACTTC. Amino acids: CASSLRGRSEETQYF.

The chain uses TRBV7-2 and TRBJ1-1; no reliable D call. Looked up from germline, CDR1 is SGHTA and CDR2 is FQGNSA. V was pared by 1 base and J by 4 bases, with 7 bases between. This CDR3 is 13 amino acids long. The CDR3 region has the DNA TGTGCCAGCAGCTTAGAGGGAGGCACTGAAGCTTTCTTT. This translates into CASSLEGGTEAFF. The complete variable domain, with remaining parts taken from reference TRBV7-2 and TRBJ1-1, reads GAGVSQSPSNKVTEKGKDVELRCDPISGHTALYWYRQSLGQGLEFLIYFQGNSAPDKSGLPSDRFSAERTGGSVSTLTIQRTQQEDSAVYLCASSLEGGTEAFFGQGTRLTVV.

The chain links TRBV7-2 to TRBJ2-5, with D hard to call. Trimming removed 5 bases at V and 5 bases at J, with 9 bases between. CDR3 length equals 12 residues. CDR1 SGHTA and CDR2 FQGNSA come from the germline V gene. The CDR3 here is CASSPLSETQYF. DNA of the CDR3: TGTGCCAGCAGCCCCCTATCCGAGACCCAGTACTTC.

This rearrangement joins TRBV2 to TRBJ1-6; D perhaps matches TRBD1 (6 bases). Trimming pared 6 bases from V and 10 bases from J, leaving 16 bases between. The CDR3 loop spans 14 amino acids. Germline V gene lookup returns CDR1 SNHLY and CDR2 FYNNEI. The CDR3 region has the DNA TGTGCCAGCAGCCCTCAGGGGTCTTCGTCACCCCTCCACTTT. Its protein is CASSPQGSSSPLHF.

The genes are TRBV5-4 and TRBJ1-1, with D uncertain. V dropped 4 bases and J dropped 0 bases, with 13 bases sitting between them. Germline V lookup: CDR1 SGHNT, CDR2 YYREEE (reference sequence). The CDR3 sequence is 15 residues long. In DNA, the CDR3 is TGTGCCAGCAGCCCGTCGGGGTACATGAACACTGAAGCTTTCTTT. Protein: CASSPSGYMNTEAFF. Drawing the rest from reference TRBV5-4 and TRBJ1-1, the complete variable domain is ETGVTQSPTHLIKTRGQQVTLRCSSQSGHNTVSWYQQALGQGPQFIFQYYREEENGRGNFPPRFSGLQFPNYSSELNVNALELDDSALYLCASSPSGYMNTEAFFGQGTRLTVV.

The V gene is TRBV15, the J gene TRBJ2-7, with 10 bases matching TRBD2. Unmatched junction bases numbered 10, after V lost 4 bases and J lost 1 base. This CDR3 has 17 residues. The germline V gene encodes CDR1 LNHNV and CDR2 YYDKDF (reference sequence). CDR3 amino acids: CATSTLPGTSDSYEQYF. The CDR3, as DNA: TGTGCCACCAGCACCCTACCCGGGACTAGCGATTCCTACGAGCAGTACTTC. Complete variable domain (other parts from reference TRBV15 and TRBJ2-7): DAMVIQNPRYQVTQFGKPVTLSCSQTLNHNVMYWYQQKSSQAPKLLFHYYDKDFNNEADTPDNFQSRRPNTSFCFLDIRSPGLGDTAMYLCATSTLPGTSDSYEQYFGPGTRLTVT.

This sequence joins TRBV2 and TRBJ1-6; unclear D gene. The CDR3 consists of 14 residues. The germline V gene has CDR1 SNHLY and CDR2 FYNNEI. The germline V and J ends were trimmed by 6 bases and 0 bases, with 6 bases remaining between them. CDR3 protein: CASREGSYNSPLHF. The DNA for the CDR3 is TGTGCCAGCAGGGAGGGCTCCTATAATTCACCCCTCCACTTT.

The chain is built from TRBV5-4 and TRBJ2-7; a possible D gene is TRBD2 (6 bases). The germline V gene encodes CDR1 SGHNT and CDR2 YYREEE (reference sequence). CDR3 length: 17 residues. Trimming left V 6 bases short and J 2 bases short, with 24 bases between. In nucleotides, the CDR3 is TGTGCCAGCACCACCGGTTCGGCGGGGCAAGGGGCCTACGAGCAGTACTTC. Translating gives CASTTGSAGQGAYEQYF.

The DNA of the CDR3 is TGTGCCAGCCAACGGGGCTGGGGGGAACATGGCTACACCTTC. It encodes CASQRGWGEHGYTF. The chain carries TRBV5-6 and TRBJ1-2; D is perhaps TRBD1 (5 bases). The CDR3 covers 14 residues. V was cut by 7 bases and J by 6 bases, with 19 bases left in between. CDR1 and CDR2 (germline): SGHDT, YYEEEE.

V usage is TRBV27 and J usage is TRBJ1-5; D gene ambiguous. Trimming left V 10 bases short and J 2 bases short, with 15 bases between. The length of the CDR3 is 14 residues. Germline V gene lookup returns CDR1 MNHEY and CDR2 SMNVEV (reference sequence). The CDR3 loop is CATAQVNGNQPQHF. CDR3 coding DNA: TGTGCCACCGCCCAGGTAAACGGCAATCAGCCCCAGCATTTT.

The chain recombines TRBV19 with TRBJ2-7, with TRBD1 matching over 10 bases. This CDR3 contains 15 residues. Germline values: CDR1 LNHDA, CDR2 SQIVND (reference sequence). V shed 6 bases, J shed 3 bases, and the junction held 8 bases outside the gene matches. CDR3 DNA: TGTGCCAGTAGCACAAGACAGGGGGCTGTCTACGAGCAGTACTTC. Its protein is CASSTRQGAVYEQYF.